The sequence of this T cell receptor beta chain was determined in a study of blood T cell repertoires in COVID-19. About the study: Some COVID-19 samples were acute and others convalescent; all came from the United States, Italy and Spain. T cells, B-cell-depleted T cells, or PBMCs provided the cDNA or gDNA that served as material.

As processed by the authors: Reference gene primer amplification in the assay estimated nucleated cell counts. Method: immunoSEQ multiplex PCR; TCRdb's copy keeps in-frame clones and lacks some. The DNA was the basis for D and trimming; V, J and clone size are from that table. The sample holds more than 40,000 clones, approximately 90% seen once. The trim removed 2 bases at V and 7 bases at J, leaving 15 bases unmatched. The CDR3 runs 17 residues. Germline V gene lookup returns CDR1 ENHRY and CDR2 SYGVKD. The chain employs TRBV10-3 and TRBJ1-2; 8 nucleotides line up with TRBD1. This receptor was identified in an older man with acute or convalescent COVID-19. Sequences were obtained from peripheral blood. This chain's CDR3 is CAISERAGGDNRGGYTF. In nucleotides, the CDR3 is TGTGCCATCAGTGAGCGGGCAGGGGGCGACAATAGGGGTGGCTACACCTTC.